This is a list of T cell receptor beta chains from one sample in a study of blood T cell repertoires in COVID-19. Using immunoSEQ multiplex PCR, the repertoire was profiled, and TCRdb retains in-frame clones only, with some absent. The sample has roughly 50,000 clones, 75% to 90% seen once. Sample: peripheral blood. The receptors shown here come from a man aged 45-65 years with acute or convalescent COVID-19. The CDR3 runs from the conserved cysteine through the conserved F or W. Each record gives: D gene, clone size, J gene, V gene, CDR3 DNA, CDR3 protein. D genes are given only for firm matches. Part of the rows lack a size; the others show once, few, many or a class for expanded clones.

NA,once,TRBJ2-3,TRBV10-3,TGTGCCTCCAACCCGAACAGGGACCCCACAGATACGCAGTATTTT,CASNPNRDPTDTQYF
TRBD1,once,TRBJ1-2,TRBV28,TGTGCCAGCAGTTTTTCGACAGGGGCTATCGGGGACTATGGCTACACCTTC,CASSFSTGAIGDYGYTF
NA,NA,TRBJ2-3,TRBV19,TGTGCCAGTACGCCCCGCGGGGTAGGGCAAGATACGCAGTATTTT,CASTPRGVGQDTQYF
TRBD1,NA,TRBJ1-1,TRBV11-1,TGTGCCAGCAGCTGGACAGGGGCGGGCACTGAAGCTTTCTTT,CASSWTGAGTEAFF
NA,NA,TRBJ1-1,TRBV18,TGTGCCAGCTCACCCCCGGGCAGGGATATCATTTCGAGCACTGAAGCTTTCTTT,CASSPPGRDIISSTEAFF
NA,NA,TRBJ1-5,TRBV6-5,TGTGCCAGCCGCGGTACCAATCAGCCCCAGCATTTT,CASRGTNQPQHF
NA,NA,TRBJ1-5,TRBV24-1,TGTGCCACCAGTGATTTCACAGGTCACAATCAGCCCCAGCATTTT,CATSDFTGHNQPQHF
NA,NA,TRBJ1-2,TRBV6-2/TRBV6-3,TGTGCCAGCAGTTATAGCGATAACTATGGCTACACCTTC,CASSYSDNYGYTF
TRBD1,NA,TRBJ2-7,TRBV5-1,TGCGCCAGCAGCCGGGACAGGTATTACGAGCAGTACTTC,CASSRDRYYEQYF
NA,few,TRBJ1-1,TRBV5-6,TGTGCCAGCAGCGCGACAGGAGCAATTCAGGGCACTGAAGCTTTCTTT,CASSATGAIQGTEAFF
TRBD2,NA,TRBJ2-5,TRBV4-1,TGCGCCAGCAGCCAAGCCCCGACTAGCGGGGGGCCCCAAGAGACCCAGTACTTC,CASSQAPTSGGPQETQYF
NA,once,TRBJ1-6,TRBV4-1,TGCGCCAGCAGCCCCTCCGGCGGGGAGGCCCTCCACTTT,CASSPSGGEALHF
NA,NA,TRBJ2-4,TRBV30,TGTGCCTGGAGTGTAAGTCGGGGAGCGGGTTATCAGTACTTC,CAWSVSRGAGYQYF
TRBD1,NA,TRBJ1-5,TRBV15,TGTGCCACCAGCGTAGGGACAGATAGCAATCAGCCCCAGCATTTT,CATSVGTDSNQPQHF
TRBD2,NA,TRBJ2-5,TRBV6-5,TGTGCCAGCAGTAGACTAGCGGAGGAAAAGACCCAGTACTTC,CASSRLAEEKTQYF
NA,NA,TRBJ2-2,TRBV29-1,TGCAGCGTTTGGGCGGGCACCGGGGAGCTGTTTTTT,CSVWAGTGELFF
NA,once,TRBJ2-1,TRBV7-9,TGTGCCAGCAGCTCTCGACAAGCGGCACACAATGAGCAGTTCTTC,CASSSRQAAHNEQFF
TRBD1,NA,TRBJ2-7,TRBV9,TGTGCCAGCAGCGTAGGGCCGGGACAGGGGACGTCCTACGAGCAGTACTTC,CASSVGPGQGTSYEQYF
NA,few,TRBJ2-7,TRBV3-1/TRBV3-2,TGTGCCAGCAGCCAAGCAAACGGGGACTACGAGCAGTACTTC,CASSQANGDYEQYF
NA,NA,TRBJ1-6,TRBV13,TGTGCCAGCAGCCTAAATAATTCACCCCTCCACTTT,CASSLNNSPLHF
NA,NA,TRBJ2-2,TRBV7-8,TGTGCCAGCAGCCCGGGGGAATACACCGGGGAGCTGTTTTTT,CASSPGEYTGELFF
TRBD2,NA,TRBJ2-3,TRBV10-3,TGTGCCATCAAGGCGGGAGATCTAACAGATACGCAGTATTTT,CAIKAGDLTDTQYF
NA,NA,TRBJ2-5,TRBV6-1,TGTGCCAGCAGTGAAAATCTGGCCCTCCAGGGGACCCAGTACTTC,CASSENLALQGTQYF
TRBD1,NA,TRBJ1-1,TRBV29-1,TGCAGCGTACGAAGGACAGGGGATACGAACACTGAAGCTTTCTTT,CSVRRTGDTNTEAFF
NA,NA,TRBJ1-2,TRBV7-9,TGTGCCAGCAGCTCAACAGGGAAGTTTGGCTACACCTTC,CASSSTGKFGYTF
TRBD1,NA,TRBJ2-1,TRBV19,TGTGCCAGCACCGGGACAGTAAAACGGCTAAAGGACAATGAGCAGTTCTTC,CASTGTVKRLKDNEQFF
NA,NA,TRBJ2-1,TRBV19,TGTGCCAGTAGTATAGAAGGGCAGGGGCTGAGCAATGAGCAGTTCTTC,CASSIEGQGLSNEQFF
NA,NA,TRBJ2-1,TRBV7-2,TGTGCCAGCAGCTTAGGAGGGAAGGTTAGTGAGCAGTTCTTC,CASSLGGKVSEQFF
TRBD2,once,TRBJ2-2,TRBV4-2,TGTGCCAGCAGCCAAGATGATGCCGCGGGGGGCACCGGGGAGCTGTTTTTT,CASSQDDAAGGTGELFF
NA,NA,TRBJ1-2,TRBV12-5,TGTGCTAGTGGTCCAGTCCCCTATGGCTACACCTTC,CASGPVPYGYTF
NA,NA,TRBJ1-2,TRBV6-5,TGTGCCAGCAGTTACTCCCCGGCCGCGGATGGCTACACCTTC,CASSYSPAADGYTF
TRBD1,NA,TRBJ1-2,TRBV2,TGTGCCAGCAGGGGGGACAGCTATGGCTACACCTTC,CASRGDSYGYTF
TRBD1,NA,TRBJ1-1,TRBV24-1,TGTGCCACCAGTACAGGGGGGACTGAAGCTTTCTTT,CATSTGGTEAFF
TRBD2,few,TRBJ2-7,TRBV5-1,TGCGCCAGCAGCTTTAGCGGGGGGGCCTACGAGCAGTACTTC,CASSFSGGAYEQYF
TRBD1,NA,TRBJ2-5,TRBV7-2,TGTGCCAGCAGCTTCGCCGGGACAGCTCAAGAGACCCAGTACTTC,CASSFAGTAQETQYF
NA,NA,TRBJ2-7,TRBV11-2,TGTGCCAGCAGCCCTTCGCAGGCGATCTCCTACGAGCAGTACTTC,CASSPSQAISYEQYF
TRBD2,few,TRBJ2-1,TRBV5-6,TGTGCCAGCAGCTTGGCGGGAGGGCCAACGAATGAGCAGTTCTTC,CASSLAGGPTNEQFF
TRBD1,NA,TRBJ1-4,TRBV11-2,TGTGCCAGCAGCGTCGGGACAGGGGGGACAGTATGGGAAAAACTGTTTTTT,CASSVGTGGTVWEKLFF
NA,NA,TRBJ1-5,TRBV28,TGTGCCAGCAGTTTAGAACAGGACCATCAGCCCCAGCATTTT,CASSLEQDHQPQHF
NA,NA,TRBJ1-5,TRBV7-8,TGTGCCAGCAGCTTACGGGAGAGGGCTTCGTTTAGCAATCAGCCCCAGCATTTT,CASSLRERASFSNQPQHF
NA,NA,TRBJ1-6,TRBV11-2,TGTGCCAGCAGCTTGAGGCCCCGGGATTCACCCCTCCACTTT,CASSLRPRDSPLHF
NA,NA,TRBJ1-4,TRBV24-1,TGTGCCACCAGTGATGCGACTAGACAGAATGAAAAACTGTTTTTT,CATSDATRQNEKLFF
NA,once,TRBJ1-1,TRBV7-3,TGTGCCAGCTCCTGGGACACCGAGAGTGAAGCTTTCTTT,CASSWDTESEAFF
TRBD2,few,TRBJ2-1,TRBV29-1,TGCAGCGTCCCCGCCAGATCTAGCGGGAGGGGGCGAAGCTCCTACAATGAGCAGTTCTTC,CSVPARSSGRGRSSYNEQFF
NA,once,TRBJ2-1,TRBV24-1,TGTGCCACCAGTGATACATTCGATGAGCAGTTCTTC,CATSDTFDEQFF
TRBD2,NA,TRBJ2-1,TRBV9,TGTGCCAGCAGCGTAGACATGGCTAGCGGGGAATACAATGAGCAGTTCTTC,CASSVDMASGEYNEQFF
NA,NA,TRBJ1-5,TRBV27,TGTGCCAGTGGGGACTACCAAGGTCAGCCCCAGCATTTT,CASGDYQGQPQHF
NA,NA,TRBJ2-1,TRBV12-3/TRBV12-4,TGTGCCATTAACCAGGGATTCTATGAGCAGTTCTTC,CAINQGFYEQFF
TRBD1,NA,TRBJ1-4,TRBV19,TGTGCCAGTATGTTGGGGACAGGGTCCTCGGCTGAAAAACTGTTTTTT,CASMLGTGSSAEKLFF
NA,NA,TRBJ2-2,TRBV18,TGTGCCAGCTCACCACTTGCCCTTCAGGGGACCGGGGAGCTGTTTTTT,CASSPLALQGTGELFF
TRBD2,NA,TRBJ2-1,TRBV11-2,TGTGCCAGCGGGCGGGAGAGGACCTACAATGAGCAGTTCTTC,CASGRERTYNEQFF
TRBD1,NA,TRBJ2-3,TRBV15,TGTGCCACCAGCAGAGACGGACAGGACACAGATACGCAGTATTTT,CATSRDGQDTDTQYF
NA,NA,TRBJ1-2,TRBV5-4,TGTGCCAGCACCTCAGGACTTTTGGGAGGGTCGAATGGCTACACCTTC,CASTSGLLGGSNGYTF